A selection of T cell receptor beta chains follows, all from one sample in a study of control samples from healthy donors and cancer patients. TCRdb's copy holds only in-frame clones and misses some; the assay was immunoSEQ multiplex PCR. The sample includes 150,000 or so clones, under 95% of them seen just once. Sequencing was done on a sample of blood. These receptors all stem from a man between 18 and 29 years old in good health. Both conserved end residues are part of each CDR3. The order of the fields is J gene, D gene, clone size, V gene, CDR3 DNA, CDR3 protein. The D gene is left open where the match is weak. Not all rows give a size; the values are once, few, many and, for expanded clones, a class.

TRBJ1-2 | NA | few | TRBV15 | TGTGCCACCAGCAGTGCTTCAATGGCATTACATGGCTACACCTTC | CATSSASMALHGYTF
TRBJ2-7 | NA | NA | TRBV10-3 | TGTGCCATCAGTGAGTACTACGAGCAGTACTTC | CAISEYYEQYF
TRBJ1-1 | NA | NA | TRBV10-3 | TGTGCCATCAGTGAGCTGAGCACTGAAGCTTTCTTT | CAISELSTEAFF
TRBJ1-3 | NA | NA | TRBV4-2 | TGTGCCAGCAGCCAAGATTCGGTGAGCTCTGGAAACACCATATATTTT | CASSQDSVSSGNTIYF
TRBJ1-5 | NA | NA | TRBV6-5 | TGTGCCACCATTATTAATCTAGGGGTCAATCAGCCCCAGCATTTT | CATIINLGVNQPQHF
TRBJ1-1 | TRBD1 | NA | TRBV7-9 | TGTGCCAGCAGCTTAGGAACTTTAGGACACTCGAGACAGGGCACTGAAGCTTTCTTT | CASSLGTLGHSRQGTEAFF
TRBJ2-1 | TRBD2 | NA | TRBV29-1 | TGCAGCGTCCGGACTAGCGGGGGGTCCTACAATGAGCAGTTCTTC | CSVRTSGGSYNEQFF
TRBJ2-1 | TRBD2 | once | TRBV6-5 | TGTGCCAGCAGTTACAAGGGGGGACTAGCTTTCAATGAGCAGTTCTTC | CASSYKGGLAFNEQFF
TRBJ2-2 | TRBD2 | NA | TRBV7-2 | TGTGCCAGCAGCTGGACTAGCGGGGACGCCGGGGAGCTGTTTTTT | CASSWTSGDAGELFF
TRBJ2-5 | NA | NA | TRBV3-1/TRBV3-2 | TGTGCCAGCAGTCGTACAGGATTACCTCAAGAGACCCAGTACTTC | CASSRTGLPQETQYF
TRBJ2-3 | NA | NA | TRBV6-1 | TGTACCAGCAGTGAAAGAGGAGGTCTATCCCCAGATACGCAGTATTTT | CTSSERGGLSPDTQYF
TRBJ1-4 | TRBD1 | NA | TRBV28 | TGTGCCAGCAGTCCCCCATACAGGGGTTTATGGGAAAAACTGTTTTTT | CASSPPYRGLWEKLFF
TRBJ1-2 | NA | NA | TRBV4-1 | TGCGCCAGCAGCCAAGAACAGACCTATGGCTACACCTTC | CASSQEQTYGYTF
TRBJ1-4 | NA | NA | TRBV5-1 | TGCGCCAGCAGCTTGATGGAAAATGAAAAACTGTTTTTT | CASSLMENEKLFF
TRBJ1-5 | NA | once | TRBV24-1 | TGTGCCACCAGTGAGCCCGGCAACAATCAGCCCCAGCATTTT | CATSEPGNNQPQHF
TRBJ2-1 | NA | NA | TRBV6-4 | TGTGCCAGCAGGCGGCAGTTCTTC | CASRRQFF
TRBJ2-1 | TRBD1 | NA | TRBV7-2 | TGTGCCAGCAGCCGGCCCGGGACAGGGGCATACAATGAGCAGTTCTTC | CASSRPGTGAYNEQFF
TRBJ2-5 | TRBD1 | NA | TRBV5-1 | TGCGCCAGCAGCTTGGTGGACAGGGTGGGCGAGACCCAGTACTTC | CASSLVDRVGETQYF
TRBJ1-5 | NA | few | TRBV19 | TGTGCCAGTAGAGCAGGGGAACACAATCAGCCCCAGCATTTT | CASRAGEHNQPQHF
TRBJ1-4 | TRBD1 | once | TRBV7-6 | TGTGCCAGCAGCTACTCGACAGGGCAGTTCGAAAAACTGTTTTTT | CASSYSTGQFEKLFF
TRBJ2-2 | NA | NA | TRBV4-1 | TGCGCCAGCAGCCCTGGACGGAACACCGGGGAGCTGTTTTTT | CASSPGRNTGELFF
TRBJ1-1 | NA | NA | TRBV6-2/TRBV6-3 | TGTGCCAGCAGCGCCGGCCCGAACACTGAAGCTTTCTTT | CASSAGPNTEAFF
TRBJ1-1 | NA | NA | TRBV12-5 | TGTGCTAGTGGTTTGACGACAGGTAGCACTGAAGCTTTCTTT | CASGLTTGSTEAFF
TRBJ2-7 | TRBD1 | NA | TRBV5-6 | TGTGCCAGCAGCTTGGCAGGGGGCCTCTACGAGCAGTACTTC | CASSLAGGLYEQYF
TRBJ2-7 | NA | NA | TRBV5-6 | TGTGCCAGCAGCTTGATCAGGGTCTCCCACGAGCAGTACTTC | CASSLIRVSHEQYF
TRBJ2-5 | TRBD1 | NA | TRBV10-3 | TGTGCCATCAGTGACTCAACAGGGGAGCAGACCCAGTACTTC | CAISDSTGEQTQYF
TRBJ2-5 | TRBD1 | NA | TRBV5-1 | TGCGCCAGCAGCGTAAGACAGGGACACGAGACCCAGTACTTC | CASSVRQGHETQYF
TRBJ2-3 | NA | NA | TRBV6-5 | TGTGCCAGCAAGAGGGACGGAAGCACAGATACGCAGTATTTT | CASKRDGSTDTQYF
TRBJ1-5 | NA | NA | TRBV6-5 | TGTGCCAGCGGTCTAGGGGGAAATCAGCCCCAGCATTTT | CASGLGGNQPQHF
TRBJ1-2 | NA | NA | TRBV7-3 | TGTGCCAGCAGCTTAAAGGGCCCCATTGGCTACACCTTC | CASSLKGPIGYTF
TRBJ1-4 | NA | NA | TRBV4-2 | TGTGCCAGCAGCCAGCCGAGAGAAATTGGTGAAAAACTGTTTTTT | CASSQPREIGEKLFF
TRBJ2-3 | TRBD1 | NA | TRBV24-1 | TGTGCCACCAGCAAAGACAGGGGGGGGCCAGATACGCAGTATTTT | CATSKDRGGPDTQYF
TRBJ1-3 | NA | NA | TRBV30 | TGTGCCTGGAGTGTCGGACGTATCTCTGGAAACACCATATATTTT | CAWSVGRISGNTIYF
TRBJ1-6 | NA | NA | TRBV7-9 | TGTGCCAGCAGCAGCGGGACCGAGACACCCCTCCACTTT | CASSSGTETPLHF
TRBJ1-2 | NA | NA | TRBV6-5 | TGTGCCAGCAGTTACTCGACCCACTATGGCTACACCTTC | CASSYSTHYGYTF
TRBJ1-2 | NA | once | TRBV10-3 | TGTGCCATCAGTGAGCCTGATCTCTTCGCAGGTGGCTACACCTTC | CAISEPDLFAGGYTF
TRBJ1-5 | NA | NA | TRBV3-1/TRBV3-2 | TGTGCCAGCAGCCAGGGACTGAATCAGCCCCAGCATTTT | CASSQGLNQPQHF
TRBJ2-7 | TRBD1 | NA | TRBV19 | TGTGCCAGTAGTATCGGACAGGGGGTGTACGAGCAGTACTTC | CASSIGQGVYEQYF
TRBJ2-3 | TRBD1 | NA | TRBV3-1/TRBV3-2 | TGTGCCAGCAGCCAGGCCGGGACAGGAAACCCCACAGATACGCAGTATTTT | CASSQAGTGNPTDTQYF
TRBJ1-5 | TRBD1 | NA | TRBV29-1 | TGCAGCGCAACAGGGGTTGATGGCAATCAGCCCCAGCATTTT | CSATGVDGNQPQHF
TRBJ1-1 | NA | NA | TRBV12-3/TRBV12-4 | TGTGCCAGCGGGCCTTTAGGAAGGGACCAAGCTTTCTTT | CASGPLGRDQAFF
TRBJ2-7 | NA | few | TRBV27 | TGTGCCAGCAGTGGCTTCCGTACCAGGGCCTACGAGCAGTACTTC | CASSGFRTRAYEQYF
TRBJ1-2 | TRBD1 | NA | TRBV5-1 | TGCGCCAGCAGCCCACAGGGGGCCACTAACTATGGCTACACCTTC | CASSPQGATNYGYTF
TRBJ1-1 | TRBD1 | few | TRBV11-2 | TGTGCCAGCAGACCTAGGGGGCCCCGAGGCACTGAAGCTTTCTTT | CASRPRGPRGTEAFF
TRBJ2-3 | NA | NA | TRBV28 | TGTGCCAGCGGCCAGTTCAAAGCAGATACGCAGTATTTT | CASGQFKADTQYF
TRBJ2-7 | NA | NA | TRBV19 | TGTGCCAGTAGTATAGCAGCCAGGGATTTGTACGAGCAGTACTTC | CASSIAARDLYEQYF
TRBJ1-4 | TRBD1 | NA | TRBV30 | TGTGCCTGGGACAGGGGTGGTGGTGAAAAACTGTTTTTT | CAWDRGGGEKLFF
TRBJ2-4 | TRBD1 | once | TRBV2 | TGTGCCAGCAGCCCCGGGACAGGGGGCAAAAACATTCAGTACTTC | CASSPGTGGKNIQYF
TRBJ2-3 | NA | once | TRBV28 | TGTGCCACCGGGCCGGGCAGCACAGATACGCAGTATTTT | CATGPGSTDTQYF
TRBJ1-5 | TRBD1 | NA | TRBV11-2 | TGTGCCAGCAGCAAACGACAGGGGGATCAGCCCCAGCATTTT | CASSKRQGDQPQHF
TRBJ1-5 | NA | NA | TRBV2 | TGTGCCAGCAGTGAAATCCGGACATACAATCAGCCCCAGCATTTT | CASSEIRTYNQPQHF
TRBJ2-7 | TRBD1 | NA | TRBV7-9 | TGTGCCAGCAGCCCGGGGACAGGGGGCTTCTACGAGCAGTACTTC | CASSPGTGGFYEQYF
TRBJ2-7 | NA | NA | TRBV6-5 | TGTGCCAGCATGCCGATCTCCTACGAGCAGTACTTC | CASMPISYEQYF
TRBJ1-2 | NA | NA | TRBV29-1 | TGCAGCGTTGGTTCCGGGGGGGCTAACTATGGCTACACCTTC | CSVGSGGANYGYTF